These T cell receptor beta chains were read from a single sample in a study of T cells in Graves' hyperthyroidism and ophthalmopathy. In TCRdb, the multiplex PCR reads were re-called with MiXCR into one record per CDR3 protein. The sample includes hundreds of thousands of distinct CDR3 sequences, just under 45% of them seen just once. Sequenced sample: peripheral blood or thyroid tissue (not recorded which). These receptors came from an adult man with Graves' disease, either hyperthyroidism or ophthalmopathy (not recorded which). The CDR3 runs from the conserved cysteine through the conserved F or W. A D gene is named only where the DNA matches it firmly. Rows give clone size only sometimes, using once, few, many, or a class for an expanded clone.

v_call: TRBV5-4; j_call: TRBJ1-2; clone_size: -; d_call: -; cdr3_length: 16; cdr3_aa: CASSLGTGGPVDGYTF; cdr3_nt: TGTGCCAGCAGCTTGGGAACGGGGGGCCCCGTCGATGGCTACACCTTC
v_call: TRBV7-8; j_call: TRBJ2-7; clone_size: many; d_call: TRBD1; cdr3_length: 14; cdr3_aa: CASSRGQGINEQYF; cdr3_nt: TGTGCCAGCAGCCGCGGACAGGGCATCAACGAGCAGTACTTC
v_call: TRBV19; j_call: TRBJ2-7; clone_size: -; d_call: TRBD2; cdr3_length: 15; cdr3_aa: CASSWTSRSSYEQYF; cdr3_nt: TGTGCCAGTAGTTGGACTAGCAGGAGCTCCTACGAGCAGTACTTC
v_call: TRBV2; j_call: TRBJ2-5; clone_size: -; d_call: -; cdr3_length: 14; cdr3_aa: CASSERPTNQPQYF; cdr3_nt: TGTGCCAGCAGTGAACGACCGACCAATCAGCCCCAGTACTTC
v_call: TRBV7-2; j_call: TRBJ1-5; clone_size: few; d_call: -; cdr3_length: 14; cdr3_aa: CASSFEGGDQPQHF; cdr3_nt: TGTGCCAGCAGCTTTGAGGGAGGGGATCAGCCCCAGCATTTT
v_call: TRBV25-1; j_call: TRBJ1-4; clone_size: -; d_call: -; cdr3_length: 12; cdr3_aa: CASVEQNEKLFF; cdr3_nt: TGTGCCAGCGTTGAGCAAAATGAAAAACTGTTTTTT
v_call: TRBV2; j_call: TRBJ1-2; clone_size: -; d_call: -; cdr3_length: 11; cdr3_aa: CASLLRVGYTF; cdr3_nt: TGTGCCAGCCTCCTCAGGGTCGGCTACACCTTC
v_call: TRBV20-1; j_call: TRBJ1-1; clone_size: -; d_call: -; cdr3_length: 15; cdr3_aa: CSAISPDISNTEAFF; cdr3_nt: TGCAGTGCTATATCCCCCGACATCTCGAACACTGAAGCTTTCTTT
v_call: TRBV7-6; j_call: TRBJ1-1; clone_size: -; d_call: -; cdr3_length: 15; cdr3_aa: CASSVAPSGAPEAFF; cdr3_nt: TGTGCCAGCAGCGTCGCACCCTCGGGGGCTCCTGAAGCTTTCTTT
v_call: TRBV9; j_call: TRBJ1-1; clone_size: -; d_call: -; cdr3_length: 13; cdr3_aa: CASSPRVYTEAFF; cdr3_nt: TGTGCCAGCTCCCCCAGGGTTTACACTGAAGCTTTCTTT
v_call: TRBV5-8; j_call: TRBJ2-7; clone_size: few; d_call: -; cdr3_length: 14; cdr3_aa: CASSGRGRTYEQYF; cdr3_nt: TGTGCCAGCAGCGGCCGGGGTAGGACCTACGAGCAGTACTTC
v_call: TRBV20-1; j_call: TRBJ2-5; clone_size: -; d_call: -; cdr3_length: 17; cdr3_aa: CSAPSPGAGLYGETQYF; cdr3_nt: TGCAGTGCGCCGAGTCCCGGGGCAGGGCTCTACGGGGAGACCCAGTACTTC
v_call: TRBV7-7; j_call: TRBJ2-5; clone_size: many; d_call: -; cdr3_length: 13; cdr3_aa: CASSFRVGETQYF; cdr3_nt: TGTGCTAGCAGCTTCAGGGTAGGCGAGACCCAGTACTTC
v_call: TRBV10-3; j_call: TRBJ1-5; clone_size: few; d_call: TRBD1; cdr3_length: 15; cdr3_aa: CASSTQRGRGQPQHF; cdr3_nt: TGTGCCAGCAGTACCCAGAGGGGGCGAGGTCAGCCCCAGCATTTT
v_call: TRBV19; j_call: TRBJ2-2; clone_size: few; d_call: TRBD2; cdr3_length: 14; cdr3_aa: CASRRGSDTGELFF; cdr3_nt: TGTGCCAGTAGGCGCGGGAGTGACACCGGGGAGCTGTTTTTT
v_call: TRBV19; j_call: TRBJ2-7; clone_size: -; d_call: -; cdr3_length: 15; cdr3_aa: CASRSEGRGTYEQYF; cdr3_nt: TGTGCCAGTAGGTCGGAGGGACGAGGAACCTACGAGCAGTACTTC
v_call: TRBV7-2; j_call: TRBJ2-7; clone_size: -; d_call: TRBD2; cdr3_length: 16; cdr3_aa: CASSPGTSGISYEQYF; cdr3_nt: TGTGCCAGTAGTCCAGGGACTAGCGGGATATCCTACGAGCAGTACTTC
v_call: TRBV15; j_call: TRBJ2-7; clone_size: many; d_call: TRBD1; cdr3_length: 15; cdr3_aa: CATSRGADRGYEQYF; cdr3_nt: TGTGCCACCAGCAGAGGTGCTGACAGGGGCTACGAGCAGTACTTC
v_call: TRBV7-9; j_call: TRBJ1-1; clone_size: many; d_call: -; cdr3_length: 12; cdr3_aa: CASSSGWVVFNF; cdr3_nt: TGTGCCAGCAGCTCAGGGTGGGTCGTCTTCAACTTT
v_call: TRBV5-1; j_call: TRBJ1-2; clone_size: -; d_call: TRBD1; cdr3_length: 14; cdr3_aa: CASSLTGSSYGYTF; cdr3_nt: TGTGCCAGCAGCCTGACAGGGTCTAGCTATGGCTACACCTTC
v_call: TRBV7-9; j_call: TRBJ1-4; clone_size: -; d_call: TRBD1; cdr3_length: 12; cdr3_aa: CASSMTGEKLFF; cdr3_nt: TGTGCCAGCAGTATGACAGGGGAAAAACTGTTTTTT
v_call: TRBV7-9; j_call: TRBJ1-2; clone_size: many; d_call: -; cdr3_length: 11; cdr3_aa: CASSRLVGYTF; cdr3_nt: TGTGCCAGCAGCAGACTGGTTGGCTACACCTTC